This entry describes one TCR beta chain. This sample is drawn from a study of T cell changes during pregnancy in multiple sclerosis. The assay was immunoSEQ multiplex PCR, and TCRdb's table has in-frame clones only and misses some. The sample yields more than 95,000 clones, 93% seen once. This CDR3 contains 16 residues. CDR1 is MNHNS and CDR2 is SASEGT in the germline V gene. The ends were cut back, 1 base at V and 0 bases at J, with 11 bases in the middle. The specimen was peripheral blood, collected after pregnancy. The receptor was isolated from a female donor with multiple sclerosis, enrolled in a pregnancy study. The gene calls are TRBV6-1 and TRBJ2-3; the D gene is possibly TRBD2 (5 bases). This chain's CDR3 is CASSEERFWSTDTQYF. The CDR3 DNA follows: TGTGCCAGCAGTGAAGAGCGGTTTTGGAGCACAGATACGCAGTATTTT.